This T cell receptor (beta chain) originates from a study of blood T cells in healthy people across ages. Healthy Russian Caucasian donors spanned ages about 6 to 100 years. Using a J-beta primer mix together with a sample-barcoded 5' primer, a second PCR was run for about 6 to 11 cycles. TCRdb fed the 5' RACE reads into MiXCR, producing one record per CDR3 protein. The sample includes about 680,000 distinct CDR3 sequences, around 45% seen only once; the top ten take around 32%. The CDR3 sequence is 13 residues long. Germline V gives CDR1 ENHRY, CDR2 SYGVKD. Trimming left V 7 bases short and J 1 base short, with 10 bases between.

The sample comprised blood. The source is a woman between 55 and 75 years old in good health. V is TRBV10-3 and J is TRBJ1-1; D is unresolved. CDR3 sequence reads: CAIKIKENTEAFF. The CDR3 region has the DNA TGTGCCATCAAGATAAAAGAGAACACTGAAGCTTTCTTT.